The clone carrying this T cell receptor (beta chain) was recorded at least ten times. No antigen is known for it. V lost 6 bases and J 2 bases, leaving 13 bases between the germline ends. Germline loops: CDR1 SEHNR, CDR2 FQNEAQ (reference sequence). The CDR3 runs to 14 residues. These data belong to a study of T cell repertoires in cytomegalovirus infection. Across the study: Public TCR beta signature analysis indicated the presence of both CMV infection and matching HLA type. Study-wide results and limits: It was HLA-C-restricted CMV-specific TCR beta clonotypes that dominated the response ex vivo. Carriage of CMV together with the relevant HLA was identifiable through cumulative public TCR beta family frequency.

TCRdb used MiXCR to reprocess the reads, holding one entry per CDR3 protein. The data hold 500,000 or so distinct CDR3 sequences, with more than 15% observed a single time. This receptor was identified in a human donor in good health (CMV status not recorded). Some clones in this sample may be carry-over from other donors' samples. The sample consisted of CD8+ T cells from PBMCs. The chain couples TRBV7-9 to TRBJ1-1; TRBD1 is a possible D gene (6 bases). In nucleotides, the CDR3 is TGTGCCAGCAGAACGGACAGCCTAAACACTGAAGCTTTCTTT. This translates into CASRTDSLNTEAFF.